Presented here are 10 T cell receptor beta chains from one specimen sequenced in a study of blood T cell repertoires in COVID-19. Produced via immunoSEQ multiplex PCR; TCRdb's table is partial and in-frame only. The table shows about 310,000 clones, with 89% occurring only once. Specimen: PBMCs or T cells enriched from blood (not recorded which). These receptors were taken from a woman between 25 and 40 years old who had recovered from COVID-19.

The chain employs TRBV3-1 (or the pseudogene TRBV3-2) and TRBJ1-1; D unresolved. The germline V gene encodes CDR1 LGHDT and CDR2 YNNKEL (reference sequence). V was cut by 1 base and J by 2 bases, with 11 bases left in between. The CDR3 has 15 amino acids. CDR3 in amino acids: CASSQVQWANTEAFF. The CDR3 nucleotides read TGTGCCAGCAGCCAAGTCCAGTGGGCCAACACTGAAGCTTTCTTT.

J is TRBJ1-1 and V is TRBV11-2; no firm D call. This CDR3 contains 12 residues. V was cut by 1 base and J by 10 bases, with 10 bases left in between. CDR1 is SGHAT, CDR2 FQNNGV, per germline. The CDR3 here is CASSLASGLAFF. The CDR3 DNA follows: TGTGCCAGCAGCTTAGCCTCCGGGTTAGCTTTCTTT.

The rearrangement joins TRBV4-3 to TRBJ2-7, with TRBD1 matching 8 bases. Trimming at V came to 0 bases and at J to 6 bases, leaving 1 base not matched to a gene. Per the germline V gene, CDR1 is LGHNA and CDR2 is YSLEER. This CDR3 region has 13 residues. The CDR3 coding sequence is TGCGCCAGCAGCCAAGACAGGGGGCGCGAGCAGTACTTC. Its translation is CASSQDRGREQYF.

The chain uses TRBV12-3 or TRBV12-4 and TRBJ1-2; tentatively, D is TRBD1 (5 bases). Trimming shortened V by 5 bases and J by 4 bases, and 8 bases separated the two germline ends. This CDR3 is built from 12 residues. The CDR3 is CASSPGLYGYTF. CDR3 DNA sequence: TGTGCCAGCAGTCCGGGACTCTATGGCTACACCTTC.

The V gene is TRBV18, the J gene TRBJ1-5; D is unclear. The V gene's germline CDR1 is KGHSH and CDR2 LQKENI. There are 14 residues in the CDR3. The V end lost 1 base, the J end lost 0 bases, and 4 bases lay between the germline ends. This CDR3 is CASSPRHSNQPQHF. Written as DNA, the CDR3 is TGTGCCAGCTCACCACGGCATAGCAATCAGCCCCAGCATTTT. Complete variable domain (other parts from reference TRBV18 and TRBJ1-5): NAGVMQNPRHLVRRRGQEARLRCSPMKGHSHVYWYRQLPEEGLKFMVYLQKENIIDESGMPKERFSAEFPKEGPSILRIQQVVRGDSAAYFCASSPRHSNQPQHFGDGTRLSIL.

The rearrangement joins TRBV3-1 (or the pseudogene TRBV3-2) to TRBJ2-7, with D possibly matching TRBD2 (5 bases). Trimming took off 0 bases at V and 7 bases at J, with 7 bases between the two ends. CDR3 length: 12 amino acids. CDR1 is LGHDT, CDR2 YNNKEL, per germline (reference sequence). For the CDR3, the DNA is TGTGCCAGCAGCCAAGATACGGGGGAGCAGTACTTC. Residues: CASSQDTGEQYF.

The chain joins TRBV6-5 to TRBJ2-1; D is unclear. CDR3 length equals 13 residues. Germline V gene sequence: CDR1 MNHEY, CDR2 SVGAGI. V was pared by 0 bases and J by 7 bases, with 7 bases between. The CDR3 sequence is CASSYSRWNEQFF. The DNA of the CDR3 is TGTGCCAGCAGTTACTCGAGGTGGAATGAGCAGTTCTTC.

This clone was seen more than once but under ten times. The V call is TRBV5-8, the J call TRBJ1-1, with TRBD1 matching over 7 bases. V was pared by 3 bases and J by 4 bases, with 6 bases of the junction left unmatched. The CDR3 spans 14 residues. The germline gives CDR1 SGHTS, CDR2 YDEGEE. The CDR3 sequence: CASSSGQVGTEAFF. The CDR3 region has the DNA TGTGCCAGCAGCTCAGGACAGGTGGGCACTGAAGCTTTCTTT.

V gene TRBV27 combines with J gene TRBJ2-1; 9 bases are shared with TRBD2. From germline, CDR1 is MNHEY and CDR2 SMNVEV (reference sequence). The V and J ends lost 0 bases and 4 bases, in that order; junction bases with no gene match: 4. The CDR3 is made up of 16 amino acids. The CDR3 reads CASSLSLSGRYNEQFF. The CDR3 DNA reads TGTGCCAGCAGTTTATCACTGAGCGGGAGGTACAATGAGCAGTTCTTC.

The genes are TRBV11-3 and TRBJ2-7; 8 positions match TRBD1. This CDR3 contains 15 residues. The V and J ends lost 1 base and 2 bases, in that order; junction bases with no gene match: 4. CDR1 is SGHNT, CDR2 YENEEA, per germline. The CDR3 DNA reads as TGTGCCAGCAGCTTAGGGGCAGGGGGCCCCTACGAGCAGTACTTC. Protein sequence: CASSLGAGGPYEQYF.